This T cell receptor beta chain was identified in a study of T-cell reconstitution after alpha-beta-depleted transplantation in children. Study conclusions and caveats: Recipient T cells and thymic progenitors that survived gave rise to the high TCRbeta diversity observed at day 60 in some patients.

Trimming pared 4 bases from V and 0 bases from J, leaving 10 bases between. This CDR3 region has 14 residues. Germline V gene lookup returns CDR1 MDHEN and CDR2 SYDVKM. The TCRbeta library was prepared with unique molecular identifiers. TCRdb re-called the PCR reads through MiXCR, storing one row per CDR3 protein. The sample carries 450,000 to 550,000 distinct CDR3 sequences, over 9.5% recorded once. This clonotype has just a few counts. Antigen: not known. Here the sequenced sample was PBMCs, mostly from graft donor cells, taken 180 days after TCRalphabeta/CD19-depleted stem cell transplant. This clonotype was obtained from a female patient aged 2-10 years who had a stem cell transplant for aplastic anemia, so the T cells may come from the graft donor. The chain employs TRBV28 and TRBJ2-7; maybe TRBD2 (6 bases). CDR3 region: CASSSWRGSYEQYF. The CDR3 coding sequence is TGTGCCAGCAGTTCCTGGCGGGGCTCCTACGAGCAGTACTTC.